These 10 T cell receptor beta chains originate from one sample sequenced in a study of T cell changes during pregnancy in multiple sclerosis. Only in-frame clones appear in the TCRdb table, and some are missing; sequencing was by immunoSEQ multiplex PCR. The sample lists about 80,000 clones, about 91% occurring once. The sample in question was peripheral blood, obtained before pregnancy. Receptors were obtained from a female donor with multiple sclerosis, enrolled in a pregnancy study.

The V gene is TRBV19, the J gene TRBJ1-5; D perhaps matches TRBD1 (5 bases). CDR1 is LNHDA and CDR2 is SQIVND in the germline V gene (reference sequence). With 8 bases removed from V and 7 bases from J, the gap between germline ends came to 15 bases. The length of the CDR3 is 13 residues. CDR3 in DNA: TGTGCCAGTGGTCGGGGGACGGGGCAGCCCCAGCATTTT. Its translation is CASGRGTGQPQHF. Drawing the rest from reference TRBV19 and TRBJ1-5, the complete variable domain is DGGITQSPKYLFRKEGQNVTLSCEQNLNHDAMYWYRQDPGQGLRLIYYSQIVNDFQKGDIAEGYSVSREKKESFPLTVTSAQKNPTAFYLCASGRGTGQPQHFGDGTRLSIL.

The V gene is TRBV5-5, the J gene TRBJ2-1; 8 bases match TRBD2. V shed 6 bases, J shed 7 bases, and the junction held 3 bases outside the gene matches. This CDR3 has 12 amino acids. Germline V gene lookup returns CDR1 SGHKS and CDR2 YYEKEE (reference sequence). The CDR3 region has the DNA TGTGCCAGCAAAAGCGGGAGAAATGAGCAGTTCTTC. Protein sequence: CASKSGRNEQFF.

V and J are TRBV9 and TRBJ2-7; 10 nucleotides line up with TRBD2. The CDR3 spans 16 residues. J gave up 0 bases and V 1 base, and 4 bases lay outside the gene matches. The germline V gene encodes CDR1 SGDLS and CDR2 YYNGEE. CDR3 bases: TGTGCCAGCAGCGTATCAGCGGGGGGGGACTCCTACGAGCAGTACTTC. This translates into CASSVSAGGDSYEQYF.

V usage is TRBV7-9 and J usage is TRBJ2-1; the match to TRBD2 covers 7 bases. The V gene end was trimmed by 7 bases and the J gene end by 0 bases; junction bases not matched to a gene: 12. CDR1 is SEHNR, CDR2 FQNEAQ, per germline (reference sequence). CDR3 size: 17 residues. The CDR3 protein is CASMYSGPQSSYNEQFF. In DNA, the CDR3 is TGTGCCAGCATGTATAGCGGGCCCCAAAGCTCCTACAATGAGCAGTTCTTC.

The J gene is TRBJ1-4, the V gene TRBV30; D may be TRBD1 (5 bases). This CDR3 has 15 amino acids. Germline V gene lookup returns CDR1 GTSNPN and CDR2 SVGIG (reference sequence). V lost 2 bases and J lost 0, with 10 bases in between. As DNA, the CDR3 is TGTGCCTGGAGTAGGGGTACCGCAACTAATGAAAAACTGTTTTTT. Translation: CAWSRGTATNEKLFF. The full variable domain, with the rest looked up from reference TRBV30 and TRBJ1-4, is SQTIHQWPATLVQPVGSPLSLECTVEGTSNPNLYWYRQAAGRGLQLLFYSVGIGQISSEVPQNLSASRPQDRQFILSSKKLLLSDSGFYLCAWSRGTATNEKLFFGSGTQLSVL.

The genes are TRBV19 and TRBJ2-7; TRBD1 agrees at 7 bases. In germline, CDR1 is LNHDA, CDR2 SQIVND (reference sequence). The CDR3 covers 15 residues. J lost 2 bases, V lost 6 bases, and 10 bases had no gene match. The CDR3 coding sequence is TGTGCCAGTAGGACCTTTTCCGGGACAGCCTACGAGCAGTACTTC. It translates to CASRTFSGTAYEQYF.

On this clone: At one end, the junction sequence differs from germline, possibly due to a read error. The V and J genes are TRBV7-7 and TRBJ2-5, with D maybe TRBD2 (7 bases). CDR3 length equals 15 residues. CDR1 is SSHAT, CDR2 FNYEAQ, per germline (reference sequence). The DNA of the CDR3 is TGTGCTAGCAGCTTGGGAGGGGGGGGTTCAGAGACCCAGTACTTC. Translated, it gives CASSLGGGGSETQYF.

This clone was seen a handful of times. The chain is built from TRBV7-9 and TRBJ1-6; 9 bases agree with TRBD1. The length of the CDR3 is 14 residues. Germline CDR1 is SEHNR and CDR2 is FQNEAQ (reference sequence). The V segment lost 6 bases and the J segment 6 bases; nucleotides outside the gene matches: 3. CDR3 sequence reads: CASRGTGLNSPLHF. For the CDR3, the DNA is TGTGCCAGCAGGGGGACAGGGCTTAATTCACCCCTCCACTTT.

V usage is TRBV10-2 and J usage is TRBJ1-1; the D is unclear. Germline loops: CDR1 WSHSY, CDR2 SAAADI. V was cut by 6 bases and J by 0 bases, with 17 bases left in between. The CDR3 length is 16 residues. CDR3 protein: CASSRPVGGVNTEAFF. The DNA of the CDR3 is TGCGCCAGCAGCCGCCCAGTAGGAGGAGTGAACACTGAAGCTTTCTTT.

This chain connects TRBV10-2 to TRBJ1-5, with a possible D match to TRBD1 (5 bases). V lost 6 bases and J lost 4, with 13 bases in between. Germline V gives CDR1 WSHSY, CDR2 SAAADI. The CDR3 spans 14 residues. For the CDR3, the DNA is TGCGCCAGCAGACGGGACTCCCCAAATCAGCCCCAGCATTTT. Protein: CASRRDSPNQPQHF.